This T cell receptor beta chain was documented in a study of control samples from healthy donors and cancer patients. In germline, CDR1 is SGHTA, CDR2 FQGTGA. V lost 5 bases, J lost 7 bases, and 9 bases lay in between. This CDR3 region has 13 residues. The repertoire was sequenced with immunoSEQ multiplex PCR; TCRdb's copy has only in-frame clones and lacks some. The sample carries about 140,000 clones, around 88% recorded once. This receptor was obtained from a young man in good health. Sequenced: blood. The rearrangement uses TRBV7-3 and TRBJ1-6, with unresolved D. CDR3 in amino acids: CASSQNVNSPLHF. The CDR3 DNA follows: TGTGCCAGCAGCCAGAACGTCAATTCACCCCTCCACTTT.